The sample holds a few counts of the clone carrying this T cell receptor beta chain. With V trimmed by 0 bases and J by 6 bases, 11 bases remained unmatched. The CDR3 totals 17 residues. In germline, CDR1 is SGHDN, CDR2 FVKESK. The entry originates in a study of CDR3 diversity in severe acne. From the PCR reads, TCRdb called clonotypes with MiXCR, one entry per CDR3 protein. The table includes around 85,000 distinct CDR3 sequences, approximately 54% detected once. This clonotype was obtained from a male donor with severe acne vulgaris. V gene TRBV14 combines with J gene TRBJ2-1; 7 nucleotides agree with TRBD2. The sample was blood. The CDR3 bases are TGTGCCAGCAGCCAAGAGGGCAGAACTAGCGCGAGCAATGAGCAGTTCTTC. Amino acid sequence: CASSQEGRTSASNEQFF.